What follows are 16 T cell receptor beta chains derived from one specimen sequenced in a study of blood T cell repertoires in COVID-19. TCRdb's copy holds only in-frame clones and misses some; the assay was immunoSEQ multiplex PCR. The table has almost 400,000 clones, just under 90% seen once. Input material: PBMCs or T cells enriched from blood (not recorded which). The source is a woman in her thirties who had recovered from COVID-19.

The J gene is TRBJ1-1, the V gene TRBV12-5; 7 nucleotides line up with TRBD1. The CDR3 contains 15 residues. Per the germline V gene, CDR1 is LGHNT and CDR2 is FRNRAP. Trimming removed 5 bases from V and 6 bases from J; junction bases left unmatched: 12. The CDR3 here is CASGGNQGVVPEAFF. In nucleotides, the CDR3 is TGTGCTAGTGGTGGAAACCAGGGGGTCGTTCCTGAAGCTTTCTTT.

V usage is TRBV27 and J usage is TRBJ1-1; D is ambiguous. This CDR3 is built from 13 residues. Germline V gene sequence: CDR1 MNHEY, CDR2 SMNVEV (reference sequence). Trimming took off 0 bases at V and 8 bases at J, with 10 bases between the two ends. The CDR3 loop is CASSLSRAGEAFF. CDR3 coding DNA: TGTGCCAGCAGTTTATCGAGGGCGGGCGAAGCTTTCTTT.

This clone occurred once. The chain employs TRBV5-1 and TRBJ2-7; D is perhaps TRBD1 (6 bases). Germline V gene sequence: CDR1 SGHRS, CDR2 YFSETQ. V was shortened by 4 bases and J by 3 bases, with 23 bases between the two germline ends. The CDR3 has 17 amino acids. This CDR3 reads CASSPDLLQGSHYEQYF. The CDR3 DNA sequence: TGCGCCAGCAGCCCTGATCTTTTGCAGGGGAGTCACTACGAGCAGTACTTC.

This chain joins TRBV4-1 and TRBJ1-2, with 7 bases identical to TRBD1. In germline, CDR1 is MGHRA, CDR2 YSYEKL. The CDR3 extends over 15 amino acids. Germline trimming cut 2 bases from V and 8 bases from J; bases unmatched to any gene: 11. For the CDR3, the DNA is TGCGCCAGCAGCCAAATAAACCCAGGACAGGAGGGCTACACCTTC. Translation: CASSQINPGQEGYTF.

The chain is built from TRBV5-1 and TRBJ2-7, with 8 bases lining up with TRBD2. The CDR3 has 15 amino acids. Trimming removed 0 bases from V and 3 bases from J; junction bases left unmatched: 5. Germline V gene data show CDR1 as SGHRS and CDR2 as YFSETQ. The CDR3 coding sequence is TGCGCCAGCAGCTTGGCCCCGGGGGGGGACTACGAGCAGTACTTC. Translating it yields CASSLAPGGDYEQYF.

The V call is TRBV19, the J call TRBJ2-5; D might be TRBD1 (5 bases). This CDR3 region has 13 residues. Germline lookup yields CDR1 LNHDA and CDR2 SQIVND (reference sequence). Between the trimmed V and J ends, which lost 5 bases and 3 bases, there was a span of 10 bases. CDR3 in amino acids: CASSGGREETQYF. The DNA of the CDR3 is TGTGCCAGTAGTGGCGGCAGGGAAGAGACCCAGTACTTC.

Of note for this clone: A read error may account for a junction end that differs from germline. V gene TRBV7-6 combines with J gene TRBJ2-5, with 8 bases that match TRBD2. CDR1 and CDR2 (germline): SGHVS, FNYEAQ. This CDR3 contains 14 residues. CDR3 in amino acids: CASSLGGAGETKYF. In DNA, the CDR3 is TGTGCCAGCAGCCTCGGGGGGGCAGGAGAGACCAAGTACTTC. The whole variable domain, filled in from reference TRBV7-6 and TRBJ2-5, reads GAGVSQSPRYKVTKRGQDVALRCDPISGHVSLYWYRQALGQGPEFLTYFNYEAQQDKSGLPNDRFSAERPEGSISTLTIQRTEQRDSAMYRCASSLGGAGETKYFGPGTRLLVL.

This chain joins TRBV6-5 and TRBJ1-5, with no clear D. The V gene lost 0 bases and the J gene lost 1 base, with 4 bases spanning the gap. The CDR3 is 14 residues long. Germline V lookup: CDR1 MNHEY, CDR2 SVGAGI. The CDR3 nucleotides are TGTGCCAGCAGTTACTCCGCGAGCAATCAGCCCCAGCATTTT. Translation: CASSYSASNQPQHF.

This clone was counted a single time. The rearrangement uses TRBV27 and TRBJ1-6; D remains ambiguous. Per germline, CDR1 MNHEY and CDR2 SMNVEV (reference sequence). V lost 3 bases, J lost 6 bases, and 12 bases lay in between. CDR3 size: 15 residues. CDR3 amino acids: CASSFSGNPNSPLHF. Written as DNA, the CDR3 is TGTGCCAGCAGTTTCAGCGGAAACCCTAATTCACCCCTCCACTTT.

The genes are TRBV7-6 and TRBJ2-7; no firm D call. The germline gives CDR1 SGHVS, CDR2 FNYEAQ. V was trimmed by 1 base and J by 3 bases, leaving 7 bases between them. This CDR3 region has 13 residues. The CDR3 DNA is TGTGCCAGCAGCTTAGGAGAACTCTACGAGCAGTACTTC. Protein sequence: CASSLGELYEQYF.

This clone was observed once. The chain uses TRBV11-1 and TRBJ2-1; the match to TRBD1 covers 8 bases. This CDR3 is built from 15 residues. Germline V gives CDR1 SGHAT, CDR2 FQDESV (reference sequence). Trimming at V came to 5 bases and at J to 0 bases, leaving 3 bases not matched to a gene. The CDR3 nucleotides read TGTGCCAGCAGCCCCGACAGGGGCTCCTACAATGAGCAGTTCTTC. This gives the protein CASSPDRGSYNEQFF.

For this clone: Germline and junction disagree at one end, which may indicate a read error. V is TRBV7-7 and J is TRBJ2-2; possible D gene TRBD2, 5 bases. The CDR3 loop spans 16 amino acids. CDR1 is SSHAT, CDR2 FNYEAQ, per germline (reference sequence). CDR3 sequence (DNA): TGTGCTAGCAGCGCTAGTGGTGGTGGGAGTACCGGGGAGCTGTTTTTT. Translated: CASSASGGGSTGELFF.

V gene TRBV18 combines with J gene TRBJ2-5; TRBD2 matches 11 bases. The CDR3 sequence is 16 residues long. The V segment lost 2 bases and the J segment 1 base; nucleotides outside the gene matches: 3. The germline V gene has CDR1 KGHSH and CDR2 LQKENI. CDR3 region: CASSPGLAGGQETQYF. The CDR3 DNA reads as TGTGCCAGCTCACCAGGGCTAGCGGGGGGCCAAGAGACCCAGTACTTC.

This clone appeared a few times. The rearrangement uses TRBV18 and TRBJ2-7; 8 nucleotides align to TRBD2. Germline lookup yields CDR1 KGHSH and CDR2 LQKENI. The CDR3 extends over 14 amino acids. With V trimmed by 3 bases and J by 5 bases, 6 bases remained unmatched. The CDR3: CASSPGLVGNEQYF. In DNA, the CDR3 is TGTGCCAGCTCACCGGGACTAGTCGGAAACGAGCAGTACTTC.

This chain joins TRBV19 and TRBJ1-6; a possible D gene is TRBD1 (5 bases). Germline CDR1 is LNHDA and CDR2 is SQIVND (reference sequence). V was shortened by 3 bases and J by 5 bases, with 8 bases between the two germline ends. The CDR3 has 14 residues. The CDR3 loop is CASSIAGDNSPLHF. The CDR3 coding sequence is TGTGCCAGTAGTATTGCGGGGGATAATTCACCCCTCCACTTT.

The genes are TRBV27 and TRBJ2-1, with no clear D. The CDR3 contains 13 residues. Germline V CDR1 and CDR2: MNHEY, SMNVEV (reference sequence). Deletions cut 8 bases from V and 4 bases from J, with 12 bases between. CDR3 loop: CASGRGTYNEQFF. CDR3 nucleotide sequence: TGTGCCAGCGGCCGCGGAACATACAATGAGCAGTTCTTC.